This entry describes one T cell receptor beta chain. The CDR3 has 13 amino acids. Germline CDR1 reads SGDLS; CDR2 reads YYNGEE. This sample was taken from a study of blood T cells in healthy people across ages. A second PCR, run for about 6 to 11 cycles, used a sample-barcoded 5' primer plus a J-beta primer mix. MiXCR, run by TCRdb on the 5' RACE reads, gives a single entry per CDR3 protein. Seen here are roughly 1 million distinct CDR3 sequences, approximately 25% observed once, and the top ten hold approximately 0.79%. This sample also belongs to another study, concerning T cells of mothers and their children.

The chain employs TRBV9 and TRBJ2-5; D call uncertain. The better agreement between TRBJ2-7 and the DNA end casts doubt on the J call. The source of this sequence is a girl under 10 years old in good health. What was sequenced was blood. The CDR3 sequence: CASSVDVGNEQYF. The CDR3 region has the DNA TGTGCCAGCAGCGTAGATGTGGGAAACGAGCAGTACTTC.